The present entry profiles one T cell receptor beta chain with its context. As originally analysed: Using reference gene primer amplification, nucleated cell counts were estimated. Generated by immunoSEQ multiplex PCR, the TCRdb table keeps only in-frame clones and is missing some. V and J calls and clone size are those listed in that table; D and trimming were worked out from the DNA. Of around 20,000 clones detected, around 88% appear once; the ten largest clones hold roughly 4.7%. This CDR3 has 16 residues. V lost 3 bases to trimming and J lost 3 bases, with 18 bases between them. Germline loops: CDR1 LNHDA, CDR2 SQIVND (reference sequence). Cohort 3 donors counted as recovered after two negative PCRs, clearance, or resolved symptoms. The data derive from a study of blood T cell repertoires in COVID-19. In the study overall: In each case, the material was cDNA or gDNA derived from T cells, B-cell-depleted T cells, or PBMCs.

The TCR comes from a woman aged 30 to 39 who had recovered from COVID-19. This chain joins TRBV19 and TRBJ2-7, with D possibly matching TRBD1 (6 bases). The source material was PBMCs or T cells enriched from blood (not recorded which). CDR3 region: CASSIPGVEVSYEQYF. In DNA, the CDR3 is TGTGCCAGTAGTATCCCAGGGGTGGAGGTAAGCTACGAGCAGTACTTC.